This entry lists 18 T cell receptor beta chains sequenced from one sample in a study of blood T cell repertoires in COVID-19. The assay was immunoSEQ multiplex PCR, and TCRdb's table has in-frame clones only and misses some. The sample has 440,000 or so clones; around nine tenths are singletons. The sequencing sample was made of peripheral blood. These receptors all come from a middle-aged woman with COVID-19, enrolled during active disease.

The V gene is TRBV2, the J gene TRBJ2-7, with 12 nucleotides matching TRBD1. The germline gives CDR1 SNHLY, CDR2 FYNNEI. V trimming: 5 bases; J trimming: 7 bases; junction bases outside the gene matches: 9. CDR3 size: 15 residues. CDR3 in amino acids: CASSFTGTGGGEQYF. The CDR3, as DNA: TGTGCCAGCAGTTTTACCGGGACAGGGGGCGGGGAGCAGTACTTC.

The V gene is TRBV9, the J gene TRBJ2-1, with 12 bases lining up with TRBD2. CDR1 is SGDLS and CDR2 is YYNGEE in the germline V gene. The junction had 4 bases not matched to a gene; V was cut back by 4 bases and J by 5 bases. This CDR3 comprises 15 residues. CDR3 DNA: TGTGCCAGCAGCTTACGACTAGCGGGGGACAATGAGCAGTTCTTC. This codes for CASSLRLAGDNEQFF. The full variable domain, completed using reference TRBV9 and TRBJ2-1, is DSGVTQTPKHLITATGQRVTLRCSPRSGDLSVYWYQQSLDQGLQFLIQYYNGEERAKGNILERFSAQQFPDLHSELNLSSLELGDSALYFCASSLRLAGDNEQFFGPGTRLTVL.

This rearrangement joins TRBV28 to TRBJ2-1, with 14 bases lining up with TRBD2. V dropped 5 bases and J dropped 8; count of bases not matched to a gene: 8. Germline V lookup: CDR1 MDHEN, CDR2 SYDVKM. The length of the CDR3 is 16 residues. This chain's CDR3 is CASSLLGLAGVDEQFF. CDR3 sequence (DNA): TGTGCCAGCAGTCTACTGGGACTAGCGGGAGTTGATGAGCAGTTCTTC.

The table lists this clone with a count of one. The chain has TRBV4-3 and TRBJ2-4; maybe TRBD1 (5 bases). This CDR3 contains 15 residues. Germline V gene data show CDR1 as LGHNA and CDR2 as YSLEER. Trimming cost V 0 bases and J 12 bases, with 18 bases left between them. CDR3 bases: TGCGCCAGCAGCCAAGATAGTCGTGGAGCCCAGGGTCAGTACTTC. It specifies CASSQDSRGAQGQYF.

The gene calls are TRBV7-3 and TRBJ2-2, with 9 bases matching TRBD1. J was trimmed by 5 bases and V by 5 bases; bases with no gene match: 6. Germline V lookup: CDR1 SGHTA, CDR2 FQGTGA. The CDR3 covers 15 residues. DNA of the CDR3: TGTGCCAGCAGCCCACAGGGGGCTGGGACCGGGGAGCTGTTTTTT. Protein product: CASSPQGAGTGELFF. Together with reference TRBV7-3 and TRBJ2-2, the CDR3 gives the full variable domain: GAGVSQTPSNKVTEKGKYVELRCDPISGHTALYWYRQSLGQGPEFLIYFQGTGAADDSGLPNDRFFAVRPEGSVSTLKIQRTERGDSAVYLCASSPQGAGTGELFFGEGSRLTVL.

V is TRBV4-3 and J is TRBJ1-5, with D unclear. This CDR3 region has 15 residues. V dropped 0 bases and J dropped 9 bases, with 15 bases sitting between them. The germline gives CDR1 LGHNA, CDR2 YSLEER. The CDR3 reads CASSQDWAGEWPQHF. The CDR3 DNA reads TGCGCCAGCAGCCAAGATTGGGCAGGTGAGTGGCCCCAGCATTTT.

The chain is built from TRBV24-1 and TRBJ1-5, with 7 nucleotides matching TRBD1. The CDR3 spans 14 residues. Looked up from germline, CDR1 is KGHDR and CDR2 is SFDVKD. V lost 9 bases and J lost 2; bases outside the gene matches: 6. CDR3 residues: CATLDRVGNQPQHF. The CDR3 nucleotides are TGTGCCACCCTCGACAGGGTTGGCAATCAGCCCCAGCATTTT.

The chain carries TRBV18 and TRBJ1-3, with D possibly TRBD1 on 6 matching bases. The germline V gene encodes CDR1 KGHSH and CDR2 LQKENI. Trimming left V 1 base short and J 7 bases short, with 17 bases between. The CDR3 has 16 amino acids. The CDR3 DNA follows: TGTGCCAGCTCACCACGACAGGCAAAATCGAGCAACACCATATATTTT. It codes for CASSPRQAKSSNTIYF.

As concerns this clone: This sample includes further DNA sequences coding for the same CDR3. V and J are TRBV9 and TRBJ2-1, with TRBD2 matching over 9 bases. This CDR3 is built from 15 residues. Germline trimming cut 0 bases from V and 5 bases from J; bases unmatched to any gene: 3. Germline assignment: CDR1 SGDLS and CDR2 YYNGEE. The CDR3 region has the DNA TGTGCCAGCAGCGTAGATAGCGGGAGAGACAATGAGCAGTTCTTC. It translates to CASSVDSGRDNEQFF.

On this clone itself: The sample holds other DNA sequences that translate to the same CDR3. The chain joins TRBV4-3 to TRBJ2-1, with 7 positions matching TRBD1. The CDR3 contains 15 residues. Germline CDR1 reads LGHNA; CDR2 reads YSLEER. Trimming at V came to 4 bases and at J to 0 bases, leaving 3 bases not matched to a gene. The CDR3 DNA reads as TGCGCCAGCAGCCTGGGACAGTCCTCCTACAATGAGCAGTTCTTC. As protein: CASSLGQSSYNEQFF.

This clone was counted a single time. The chain recombines TRBV19 with TRBJ1-1; 9 bases line up with TRBD1. CDR3 length: 17 amino acids. Germline CDR1 is LNHDA and CDR2 is SQIVND (reference sequence). With 7 bases clipped from V and 4 bases from J, the junction kept 16 bases outside the gene matches. The DNA of the CDR3 is TGTGCCAGTACCCTTTTCGGACAGGGGTTACGAGGCACTGAAGCTTTCTTT. Amino acid sequence: CASTLFGQGLRGTEAFF.

The rearrangement links TRBV5-4 to TRBJ1-2, with TRBD1 as a possible D gene (5 bases). V shed 4 bases and J shed 4 bases, with 11 bases lying between them. The CDR3 consists of 13 residues. CDR1 SGHNT and CDR2 YYREEE come from the germline V gene (reference sequence). The chain's CDR3 is CASSPNGAYGYTF. CDR3 DNA sequence: TGTGCCAGCAGCCCAAATGGGGCCTATGGCTACACCTTC.

The CDR3: CASSQPGRTGPAGGYTF. CDR3 nucleotide sequence: TGCGCCAGCAGCCAGCCCGGGAGGACAGGGCCTGCGGGGGGCTACACCTTC. This sequence joins TRBV4-1 and TRBJ1-2; 8 bases fit TRBD1. The CDR3 sequence is 17 residues long. The ends lost 3 bases at V and 8 bases at J; junction bases unmatched: 17. Germline V gene data show CDR1 as MGHRA and CDR2 as YSYEKL.

The V gene is TRBV21-1, the J gene TRBJ1-4. TRBV21-1 counts as a pseudogene. CDR3 length equals 17 residues. CDR3 protein: CASSKLTATRFNEKLFF. The CDR3 coding sequence is TGTGCCAGCAGCAAATTAACAGCCACTAGATTTAATGAAAAACTGTTTTTT.

The rearrangement uses TRBV19 and TRBJ1-2; TRBD1 is a possible D gene (6 bases). CDR1 is LNHDA and CDR2 is SQIVND in the germline V gene (reference sequence). V lost 8 bases and J 2 bases, leaving 24 bases between the germline ends. The CDR3 loop spans 17 amino acids. The CDR3 loop reads CASEVAAGEVDNYGYTF. The CDR3 bases are TGTGCCAGTGAAGTAGCAGCAGGGGAAGTCGACAACTATGGCTACACCTTC.

V usage is TRBV6-2 or TRBV6-3 and J usage is TRBJ1-1; no definite D call. This CDR3 is 14 amino acids long. Germline loops: CDR1 MNHEY, CDR2 SVGEGT. The V end was cut by 8 bases, the J end by 1 base, with 14 bases between. The CDR3 nucleotides are TGTGCCAGCCGTTTAATTCTGGCGAACACTGAAGCTTTCTTT. Translating gives CASRLILANTEAFF.

This clone has only one observation. This chain joins TRBV28 and TRBJ1-2; no clear D. The CDR3 is 15 residues long. Germline-derived CDR1 and CDR2 are MDHEN and SYDVKM. The V end lost 7 bases, the J end lost 3 bases, and 18 bases lay between the germline ends. The CDR3 loop is CASNPAGRDHYGYTF. The CDR3 bases are TGTGCCAGCAACCCGGCGGGGAGAGACCACTATGGCTACACCTTC.

The rearrangement uses TRBV6-4 and TRBJ2-1; 8 bases are shared with TRBD1. Germline CDR1 MRHNA, CDR2 SNTAGT. This CDR3 spans 14 amino acids. Unmatched junction bases numbered 12, after V lost 8 bases and J lost 9 bases. CDR3 DNA sequence: TGTGCCAGCGGACCAGACAGGGGTTCAAGTGAGCAGTTCTTC. Amino acids: CASGPDRGSSEQFF.